This T cell receptor beta chain comes out of a study of blood T cell repertoires in COVID-19. The protocol was immunoSEQ multiplex PCR, while the TCRdb copy is restricted to in-frame clones and leaves out a portion. Found here are approximately 160,000 clones, about 88% of them singletons; the top ten hold approximately 19%. This sequence was found in an elderly woman with acute or convalescent COVID-19. Sequenced input: peripheral blood.

The CDR3 DNA is TGTGCCAGCAGCGCAGGACAGGGGTTAAATACGCAGTATTTT. Protein sequence: CASSAGQGLNTQYF. The chain joins TRBV9 to TRBJ2-3; 9 nucleotides agree with TRBD1. CDR3 length equals 14 residues. Germline values: CDR1 SGDLS, CDR2 YYNGEE. V trimming: 3 bases; J trimming: 7 bases; junction bases outside the gene matches: 6. The full variable domain, completed using reference TRBV9 and TRBJ2-3, is DSGVTQTPKHLITATGQRVTLRCSPRSGDLSVYWYQQSLDQGLQFLIQYYNGEERAKGNILERFSAQQFPDLHSELNLSSLELGDSALYFCASSAGQGLNTQYFGPGTRLTVL.